The next 3 T cell receptor beta chains were all read from a single sample in a study of Ad26.COV2.S vaccination and SARS-CoV-2 variants. Profiling relied on immunoSEQ multiplex PCR, and the TCRdb table lists in-frame clones only, not all of them. Of over 110,000 clones listed, just over 85% were seen once; the top ten hold around 5%. This sample comprised peripheral blood, obtained after recovery from COVID-19. The receptors derive from a human donor who had recovered from COVID-19.

The rearrangement joins TRBV3-1 (or the pseudogene TRBV3-2) to TRBJ2-2, with 7 nucleotides matching TRBD1. The CDR3 has 15 residues. The V segment lost 2 bases and the J segment 5 bases; nucleotides outside the gene matches: 5. CDR1 is LGHDT, CDR2 YNNKEL, per germline (reference sequence). The CDR3: CASSQPQTGTGELFF. The CDR3, as DNA: TGTGCCAGCAGCCAACCTCAGACAGGGACCGGGGAGCTGTTTTTT.

J is TRBJ1-2 and V is TRBV28; TRBD1 is a possible D gene (5 bases). This CDR3 has 12 amino acids. V lost 10 bases to trimming and J lost 1 base, with 10 bases between them. Germline V lookup: CDR1 MDHEN, CDR2 SYDVKM. Written as DNA, the CDR3 is TGTGCCACCGTGACAGTTAACTATGGCTACACCTTC. It specifies CATVTVNYGYTF.

The chain is built from TRBV11-2 and TRBJ2-7; TRBD1 might be the D (6 bases). The germline CDR1 and CDR2 sequences are SGHAT and FQNNGV. This CDR3 is 15 amino acids long. Deletions cut 4 bases from V and 3 bases from J, with 16 bases between. The CDR3: CASSSLKGTFYEQYF. In DNA, the CDR3 is TGTGCCAGCAGCTCCCTTAAGGGGACATTCTACGAGCAGTACTTC.